The rows below give T cell receptor beta chains drawn from one sample of a study of cytomegalovirus exposure and HLA in healthy donors. Repertoires were generated with immunoSEQ multiplex PCR, while TCRdb's copy carries only in-frame clones and drops some. Of 150,000 to 200,000 clones listed, roughly 85% are singletons. Sequencing was done on a sample of PBMCs. These receptors were taken from a male donor in good health and CMV-seropositive. Both conserved end residues are part of each CDR3. The D gene is left open where the match is weak. Where a row states a size, it is once, few, many or the class of an expanded clone; other rows omit it.

J: TRBJ2-2; size: NA; V: TRBV7-2; D: NA; DNA: TGTGCCAGCAGCTTAGTTGAGGCCGGGGAGCTGTTTTTT; CDR3: CASSLVEAGELFF
J: TRBJ1-4; size: NA; V: TRBV18; D: NA; DNA: TGTGCCAGCTCACCATGGAGGGACGGGAATGAAAAACTGTTTTTT; CDR3: CASSPWRDGNEKLFF
J: TRBJ2-7; size: NA; V: TRBV27; D: TRBD2; DNA: TGTGCCAGCAGTTCCCCCTGGACTCTAGCGGGTTCCTACGAGCAGTACTTC; CDR3: CASSSPWTLAGSYEQYF
J: TRBJ2-6; size: once; V: TRBV15; D: NA; DNA: TGTGCCACCAGCAGAGTCGGGATCTCTGGGGCCAACGTCCTGACTTTC; CDR3: CATSRVGISGANVLTF
J: TRBJ2-4; size: NA; V: TRBV7-9; D: TRBD2; DNA: TGTGCCAGCAGCCCCCAGCGGGAGCCGGGCATTCAGTACTTC; CDR3: CASSPQREPGIQYF
J: TRBJ1-1; size: NA; V: TRBV7-8; D: NA; DNA: TGTGCCAGCAGTGGGGAGGGGGGCACCGTGTCGCACACTGAAGCTTTCTTT; CDR3: CASSGEGGTVSHTEAFF
J: TRBJ1-5; size: NA; V: TRBV30; D: NA; DNA: TGTGCCCTGGCAGGGGCGGGCAATCAGCCCCAGCATTTT; CDR3: CALAGAGNQPQHF
J: TRBJ2-7; size: NA; V: TRBV20-1; D: NA; DNA: TGCAGTGCCAGACGACTGTACGAGCAGTACTTC; CDR3: CSARRLYEQYF
J: TRBJ2-1; size: NA; V: TRBV5-8; D: NA; DNA: TGTGCCAGCCAGCGGGTATCCTACAATGAGCAGTTCTTC; CDR3: CASQRVSYNEQFF
J: TRBJ1-2; size: once; V: TRBV5-1; D: NA; DNA: TGCGCCAGCAGCTTGGGTACAGGGAACTATGGCTACACCTTC; CDR3: CASSLGTGNYGYTF
J: TRBJ2-1; size: NA; V: TRBV6-4; D: TRBD2; DNA: TGTGCCAGCAGTGACTTAGCGGGCTCCTACAATGAGCAGTTCTTC; CDR3: CASSDLAGSYNEQFF
J: TRBJ2-2; size: NA; V: TRBV7-2; D: NA; DNA: TGTGCCAGCAGCTTAGCGAGTTATGTAACCGGGGAGCTGTTTTTT; CDR3: CASSLASYVTGELFF
J: TRBJ2-6; size: NA; V: TRBV19; D: NA; DNA: TGTGCCACCTCCTCAGCGGGCCGATTAACTGGGGCCAACGTCCTGACTTTC; CDR3: CATSSAGRLTGANVLTF
J: TRBJ1-5; size: NA; V: TRBV7-8; D: NA; DNA: TGTGCCAGCAGTCCGGCCAAAGCTGAGGGTCAGCCCCAGCATTTT; CDR3: CASSPAKAEGQPQHF
J: TRBJ2-3; size: NA; V: TRBV27; D: TRBD2; DNA: TGTGCCAGCAGTCTAGCGGGGGCCTTCACAGATACGCAGTATTTT; CDR3: CASSLAGAFTDTQYF
J: TRBJ1-1; size: NA; V: TRBV19; D: TRBD1; DNA: TGTGCCAGTAGTATAATGACAGGGGCCCGAACCGGGGCTGAAGCTTTCTTT; CDR3: CASSIMTGARTGAEAFF
J: TRBJ1-4; size: NA; V: TRBV27; D: NA; DNA: TGTGCCAGCAGCTCCGTTGCAACTAATGAAAAACTGTTTTTT; CDR3: CASSSVATNEKLFF
J: TRBJ2-5; size: NA; V: TRBV6-5; D: NA; DNA: TGTGCCAGCAGTTACCAGGCAGCAATCCAAGAGACCCAGTACTTC; CDR3: CASSYQAAIQETQYF
J: TRBJ2-3; size: NA; V: TRBV7-9; D: TRBD2; DNA: TGTGCCAGCAGGGGTGGCGGGAGATTTGATACGCAGTATTTT; CDR3: CASRGGGRFDTQYF
J: TRBJ1-2; size: NA; V: TRBV7-2; D: TRBD1; DNA: TGTGCCAGCAGCTTAGACAGGGGTGGCTACACCTTC; CDR3: CASSLDRGGYTF
J: TRBJ2-7; size: NA; V: TRBV7-9; D: NA; DNA: TGTGCCAGCAGCTCTCGGGGCTACGAGCAGTACTTC; CDR3: CASSSRGYEQYF
J: TRBJ2-1; size: NA; V: TRBV10-3; D: NA; DNA: TGTGCCATCAGTGGACGGACTGGGGTATTTGGGAATGAGCAGTTCTTC; CDR3: CAISGRTGVFGNEQFF
J: TRBJ1-4; size: NA; V: TRBV28; D: TRBD1; DNA: TGTGCCATCGGAACAGGGGGAGGTATTGAAAAACTGTTTTTT; CDR3: CAIGTGGGIEKLFF
J: TRBJ2-7; size: NA; V: TRBV10-1; D: TRBD2; DNA: TGCGCCAGCAGCCGGGCGGGGACTAGCGGGAGCTACGAGCAGTACTTC; CDR3: CASSRAGTSGSYEQYF
J: TRBJ2-5; size: NA; V: TRBV28; D: TRBD1; DNA: TGTGCCAGCAGCCCCACAGGGGGAGAGACCCAGTACTTC; CDR3: CASSPTGGETQYF
J: TRBJ1-5; size: NA; V: TRBV6-6; D: NA; DNA: TGTGCCAGCAGTTACTCGGGCAGATCAGTGCCCCAGCATTTT; CDR3: CASSYSGRSVPQHF
J: TRBJ2-1; size: NA; V: TRBV20-1; D: NA; DNA: TGCAGTGCGAAGCGTAACAATGAGCAGTTCTTC; CDR3: CSAKRNNEQFF
J: TRBJ2-5; size: NA; V: TRBV19; D: TRBD1; DNA: TGTGCCAGTAGTATAGGAGGGACAGGGGCACTACAAGAGACCCAGTACTTC; CDR3: CASSIGGTGALQETQYF
J: TRBJ1-5; size: NA; V: TRBV18; D: NA; DNA: TGTGCCAGCTCACAGGACACCAACCAGCCCCAGCATTTT; CDR3: CASSQDTNQPQHF
J: TRBJ1-1; size: NA; V: TRBV29-1; D: NA; DNA: TGCAGCGTTGCTCGGGGGTGGAACACTGAAGCTTTCTTT; CDR3: CSVARGWNTEAFF
J: TRBJ1-2; size: NA; V: TRBV11-2; D: TRBD1; DNA: TGTGCCAGCAGCACCATCCGGGACAGGGAGGATAAGGGCTACACCTTC; CDR3: CASSTIRDREDKGYTF
J: TRBJ1-2; size: NA; V: TRBV9; D: NA; DNA: TGTGCCAGCAGCGTAGATGGCAGCGAGATCTATGGCTACACCTTC; CDR3: CASSVDGSEIYGYTF
J: TRBJ1-5; size: NA; V: TRBV19; D: NA; DNA: TGTGCCACCGGGGGGTTAGGTCAGCCCCAGCATTTT; CDR3: CATGGLGQPQHF
J: TRBJ1-5; size: few; V: TRBV27; D: TRBD1; DNA: TGTGCCAGCAGTTGGACAGGGGGAAAGAATCAGCCCCAGCATTTT; CDR3: CASSWTGGKNQPQHF
J: TRBJ2-3; size: NA; V: TRBV4-1; D: TRBD1; DNA: TGCGCCAGCAGCCACCTATGGACAGGGGGAGGGACAGATACGCAGTATTTT; CDR3: CASSHLWTGGGTDTQYF
J: TRBJ1-1; size: NA; V: TRBV5-4; D: NA; DNA: TGTGCCAGCAGCTTGACAGGCCCTCTGGCTGAAGCTTTCTTT; CDR3: CASSLTGPLAEAFF
J: TRBJ1-1; size: NA; V: TRBV5-4; D: TRBD1; DNA: TGTGCCAGCAGCGCCGGGGGACAGGTAAACACTGAAGCTTTCTTT; CDR3: CASSAGGQVNTEAFF
J: TRBJ1-5; size: NA; V: TRBV27; D: TRBD1; DNA: TGTGCCAGCAGTCCCCGGGACAGGGCTCAGCCCCAGCATTTT; CDR3: CASSPRDRAQPQHF
J: TRBJ1-3; size: few; V: TRBV28; D: NA; DNA: TGTGCCAGCAGTTTTCTAGGAGTATCTGGAAACACCATATATTTT; CDR3: CASSFLGVSGNTIYF
J: TRBJ1-5; size: NA; V: TRBV28; D: NA; DNA: TGTGCCAGCAGGGCTAGCAATCAGCCCCAGCATTTT; CDR3: CASRASNQPQHF
J: TRBJ2-7; size: NA; V: TRBV10-1; D: TRBD2; DNA: TGCGCCAGCAGTGAGGCGGGGGGCTACGAGCAGTACTTC; CDR3: CASSEAGGYEQYF
J: TRBJ1-2; size: NA; V: TRBV27; D: TRBD1; DNA: TGTGCCAGCAGTTTATCGGGACAGGGGGGCGGAGGCTACACCTTC; CDR3: CASSLSGQGGGGYTF
J: TRBJ2-1; size: NA; V: TRBV19; D: TRBD2; DNA: TGTGCCAGTAGGCCGACTAGCGGGGGCCACAATGAGCAGTTCTTC; CDR3: CASRPTSGGHNEQFF
J: TRBJ2-2; size: NA; V: TRBV6-6; D: NA; DNA: TGTGCCAGCACCACAGGGAAGGCCGGGGAGCTGTTTTTT; CDR3: CASTTGKAGELFF
J: TRBJ1-4; size: NA; V: TRBV28; D: TRBD1; DNA: TGTGCCGGGGGGGACAGGGGTTTAGAAAAACTGTTTTTT; CDR3: CAGGDRGLEKLFF
J: TRBJ1-1; size: NA; V: TRBV13; D: TRBD1; DNA: TGTGCCAGCAGGTACAGGGGTGGGAACACTGAAGCTTTCTTT; CDR3: CASRYRGGNTEAFF
J: TRBJ1-2; size: NA; V: TRBV27; D: TRBD1; DNA: TGTGCCAGCAGTTTACTGGGACAGGGCGTAGATGGCTACACCTTC; CDR3: CASSLLGQGVDGYTF
J: TRBJ2-5; size: NA; V: TRBV4-3; D: NA; DNA: TGCGCCAGCAGCCAGACCCGGCAGGGGAGAGGGGAGACCCAGTACTTC; CDR3: CASSQTRQGRGETQYF
J: TRBJ1-6; size: NA; V: TRBV7-8; D: NA; DNA: TGTGCCAGCAGCGCCCGGGGGGCGGATGATTCACCCCTCCACTTT; CDR3: CASSARGADDSPLHF
J: TRBJ1-2; size: few; V: TRBV7-8; D: TRBD1; DNA: TGTGCCAGCAGCCTTGGACAGGGGGAACGGGGCTACACCTTC; CDR3: CASSLGQGERGYTF
J: TRBJ1-1; size: NA; V: TRBV18; D: NA; DNA: TGTGCCAGCTCACCACAGTACAGTCAGAGAACTGAAGCTTTCTTT; CDR3: CASSPQYSQRTEAFF
J: TRBJ2-5; size: few; V: TRBV18; D: NA; DNA: TGTGCCAGCTCACCACCGACGGGGAGGGAGACCCAGTACTTC; CDR3: CASSPPTGRETQYF
J: TRBJ1-2; size: NA; V: TRBV7-9; D: NA; DNA: TGTGCCAGCAGCTTTGGGGGCAGCTATGGCTACACCTTC; CDR3: CASSFGGSYGYTF